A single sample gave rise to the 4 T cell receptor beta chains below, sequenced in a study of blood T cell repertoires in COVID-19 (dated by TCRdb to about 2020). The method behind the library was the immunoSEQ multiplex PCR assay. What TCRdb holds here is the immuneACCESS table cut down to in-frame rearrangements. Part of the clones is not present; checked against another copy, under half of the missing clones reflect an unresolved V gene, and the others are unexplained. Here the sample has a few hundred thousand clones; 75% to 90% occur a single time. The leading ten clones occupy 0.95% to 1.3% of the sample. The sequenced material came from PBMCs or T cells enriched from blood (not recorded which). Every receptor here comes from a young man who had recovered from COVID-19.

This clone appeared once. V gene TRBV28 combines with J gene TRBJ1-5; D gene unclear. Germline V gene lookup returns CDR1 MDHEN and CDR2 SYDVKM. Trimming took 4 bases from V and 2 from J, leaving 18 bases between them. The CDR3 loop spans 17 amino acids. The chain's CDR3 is CASSSHAAGGGNQPQHF. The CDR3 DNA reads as TGTGCCAGCAGTTCTCACGCAGCAGGCGGGGGCAATCAGCCCCAGCATTTT.

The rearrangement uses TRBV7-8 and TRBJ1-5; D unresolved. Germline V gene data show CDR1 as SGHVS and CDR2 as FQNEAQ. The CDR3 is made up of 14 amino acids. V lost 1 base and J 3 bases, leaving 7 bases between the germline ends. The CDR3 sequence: CASSLERLNQPQHF. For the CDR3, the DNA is TGTGCCAGCAGCTTAGAGCGACTCAATCAGCCCCAGCATTTT.

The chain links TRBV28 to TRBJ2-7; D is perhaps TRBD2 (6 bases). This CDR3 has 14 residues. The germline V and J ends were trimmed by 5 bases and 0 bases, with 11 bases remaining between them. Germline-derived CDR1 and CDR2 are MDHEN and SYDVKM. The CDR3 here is CASSHRDFSYEQYF. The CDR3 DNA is TGTGCCAGCAGTCATCGGGACTTCTCCTACGAGCAGTACTTC.

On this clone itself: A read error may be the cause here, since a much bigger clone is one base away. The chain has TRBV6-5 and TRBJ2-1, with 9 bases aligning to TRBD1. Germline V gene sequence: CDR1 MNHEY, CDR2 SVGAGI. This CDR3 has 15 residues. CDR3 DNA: TGTGCCAGCAGTTTCCTTGGGACAGGGAACAATGGGCAGTTCTTC. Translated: CASSFLGTGNNGQFF.